This T cell receptor (beta chain) comes out of a study of cytotoxic CD8 clonotypes in ibrutinib-treated CLL. Generated by immunoSEQ multiplex PCR, the TCRdb table keeps only in-frame clones and is missing some. The table has nearly 300,000 clones, more than 70% seen once. Trimming stripped 0 bases from V and 6 bases from J, with 9 bases between. This CDR3 region has 14 residues. Per the germline V gene, CDR1 is SGHNT and CDR2 is YYREEE (reference sequence). The material sequenced was PBMCs, taken at disease progression, from a patient treated with ibrutinib. The V and J genes are TRBV5-4 and TRBJ1-4, with a weak D call TRBD1 (5 bases). This receptor was taken from a human donor with chronic lymphocytic leukemia. Here the CDR3 DNA reads TGTGCCAGCAGCTTGGGCAGGGTAGATGAAAAACTGTTTTTT. Its translation is CASSLGRVDEKLFF.